What follows is one T cell receptor (beta chain) and its context. The table came from immunoSEQ multiplex PCR; TCRdb's copy has only in-frame clones and leaves some out. The sample records hundreds of thousands of clones, around 91% being singletons. The sample is drawn from a study of blood T cell repertoires in COVID-19. This clonotype originated in a man younger than 45 who had recovered from COVID-19. Source material: PBMCs or T cells enriched from blood (not recorded which).

CDR3 sequence (DNA): TGTGCCAGTAGCTACTCTAGCGGGACCACGCAGTATTTT. Its translation is CASSYSSGTTQYF. The rearrangement links TRBV19 to TRBJ2-3; 9 nucleotides line up with TRBD2. The V segment lost 6 bases and the J segment 9 bases; nucleotides outside the gene matches: 7. Germline V lookup: CDR1 LNHDA, CDR2 SQIVND (reference sequence). This CDR3 has 13 amino acids.